The 24 T cell receptor beta chains listed next were all sequenced from one sample in a study of shared clonotypes between healthy human individuals. Libraries were prepared by immunoSEQ multiplex PCR; TCRdb keeps only in-frame clonotypes and omits some of them. The table records 2,500,000 or so clones, about nine tenths of them present only once. Material for sequencing was naive CD4+ T cells from PBMCs. Subset reported: CD45RA+ positively selected. Source of these receptors: a man aged 18-30 years in good health. Some clones in this sample may be carry-over from other donors' samples.

V is TRBV10-3 and J is TRBJ1-1, with D maybe TRBD1 (5 bases). The CDR3 sequence is 16 residues long. Looked up from germline, CDR1 is ENHRY and CDR2 is SYGVKD. Trimming cost V 0 bases and J 6 bases, with 17 bases left between them. CDR3 loop: CAISESAQAGRAEAFF. CDR3 in DNA: TGTGCCATCAGTGAGTCAGCGCAGGCAGGCAGGGCTGAAGCTTTCTTT.

The chain is built from TRBV20-1 and TRBJ2-1; D gene unclear. This CDR3 is 11 amino acids long. Per germline, CDR1 DFQATT and CDR2 SNEGSKA (reference sequence). The ends were cut back, 4 bases at V and 9 bases at J, with 10 bases in the middle. CDR3 bases: TGCAGTGCTACGATCCTAGGTGAGCAGTTCTTC. The encoded protein is CSATILGEQFF.

The genes are TRBV28 and TRBJ2-6; no clear D gene. V gave up 10 bases and J gave up 0 bases, with 10 bases separating them. The length of the CDR3 is 14 residues. Germline assignment: CDR1 MDHEN and CDR2 SYDVKM. CDR3 bases: TGTGCCACCGCGGAGATCTCTGGGGCCAACGTCCTGACTTTC. As protein: CATAEISGANVLTF.

The V and J genes are TRBV5-1 and TRBJ2-3; 9 bases match TRBD1. Germline-derived CDR1 and CDR2 are SGHRS and YFSETQ. V was pared by 0 bases and J by 9 bases, with 2 bases of the junction left unmatched. The CDR3 is 13 residues long. The DNA of the CDR3 is TGCGCCAGCAGCTTGGAGACAGGGGGAACGCAGTATTTT. It translates to CASSLETGGTQYF.

This clone was detected only once. This chain connects TRBV7-5 to TRBJ2-1; the D call in the table, TRBD2, was not verified against the DNA. TRBV7-5 is assigned pseudogene status. There are 15 residues in the CDR3. In DNA form, the CDR3 reads TGTGCCAGAAGCCCGGGACTAGCGGGGGCGGGTGAGCAGTTCTTC. This sequence encodes CARSPGLAGAGEQFF.

This sequence joins TRBV5-1 and TRBJ1-6; 7 bases match TRBD1. From germline, CDR1 is SGHRS and CDR2 YFSETQ. There are 16 residues in the CDR3. Trimming cost V 5 bases and J 9 bases; bases outside gene matches: 14. In DNA form, the CDR3 reads TGCGCCAGCAGTGAAGCATCCGGGACAGTCGGTTCACCCCTCCACTTT. Translating it yields CASSEASGTVGSPLHF. The whole variable domain, filled in from reference TRBV5-1 and TRBJ1-6, reads KAGVTQTPRYLIKTRGQQVTLSCSPISGHRSVSWYQQTPGQGLQFLFEYFSETQRNKGNFPGRFSGRQFSNSRSEMNVSTLELGDSALYLCASSEASGTVGSPLHFGNGTRLTVT.

The genes are TRBV5-4 and TRBJ2-5; 10 bases line up with TRBD2. CDR1 and CDR2 from the germline V gene are SGHNT and YYREEE (reference sequence). This CDR3 is 14 amino acids long. With 5 bases clipped from V and 2 bases from J, the junction kept 3 bases outside the gene matches. CDR3 in amino acids: CASRLAGTQETQYF. The CDR3 DNA sequence: TGTGCCAGCAGACTAGCGGGGACTCAAGAGACCCAGTACTTC. Drawing the rest from reference TRBV5-4 and TRBJ2-5, the complete variable domain is ETGVTQSPTHLIKTRGQQVTLRCSSQSGHNTVSWYQQALGQGPQFIFQYYREEENGRGNFPPRFSGLQFPNYSSELNVNALELDDSALYLCASRLAGTQETQYFGPGTRLLVL.

The genes are TRBV4-3 and TRBJ2-7; D gene ambiguous. The CDR3 runs to 16 residues. V was trimmed by 0 bases and J by 3 bases, leaving 15 bases between them. The germline V gene has CDR1 LGHNA and CDR2 YSLEER. This CDR3 is CASSQEATTSNYEQYF. DNA for the CDR3: TGCGCCAGCAGCCAAGAGGCAACCACCAGTAACTACGAGCAGTACTTC.

The V gene is TRBV10-3, the J gene TRBJ1-5; possible D gene TRBD1, 5 bases. The CDR3 totals 13 residues. Trimming removed 6 bases at V and 4 bases at J, with 10 bases between. Germline CDR1 reads ENHRY; CDR2 reads SYGVKD. The CDR3 loop is CAIRGTWNQPQHF. The CDR3 DNA reads TGTGCCATCAGGGGGACCTGGAATCAGCCCCAGCATTTT.

V is TRBV4-2 and J is TRBJ2-7; 10 bases agree with TRBD2. Looked up from germline, CDR1 is LGHNA and CDR2 is YNFKEQ. The CDR3 spans 15 residues. J was trimmed by 4 bases and V by 4 bases; bases with no gene match: 7. This CDR3 reads CASSLTTSGPYEQYF. The CDR3, as DNA: TGTGCCAGCAGCCTTACGACTAGCGGGCCTTACGAGCAGTACTTC.

V and J are TRBV5-6 and TRBJ1-1; perhaps TRBD1 as D (5 bases). Trimming took off 0 bases at V and 0 bases at J, with 12 bases between the two ends. This CDR3 has 16 amino acids. Looked up from germline, CDR1 is SGHDT and CDR2 is YYEEEE. The DNA for the CDR3 is TGTGCCAGCAGCTTGGGAAGGGGCTGGTTGAACACTGAAGCTTTCTTT. This gives the protein CASSLGRGWLNTEAFF.

The V gene is TRBV2, the J gene TRBJ1-5; D is ambiguous. CDR1 and CDR2 (germline): SNHLY, FYNNEI. The CDR3 spans 11 residues. V was cut by 3 bases and J by 5 bases, with 2 bases left in between. The chain's CDR3 is CASSEDQPQHF. CDR3 coding DNA: TGTGCCAGCAGTGAGGATCAGCCCCAGCATTTT.

The chain links TRBV19 to TRBJ1-1; TRBD1 matches 11 bases. The trim removed 6 bases at V and 0 bases at J, leaving 9 bases unmatched. Germline-derived CDR1 and CDR2 are LNHDA and SQIVND (reference sequence). This CDR3 has 17 amino acids. For the CDR3, the DNA is TGTGCCAGTAGGGGCCGGGACAGGGGGTCCATGAACACTGAAGCTTTCTTT. It is translated as CASRGRDRGSMNTEAFF.

The chain joins TRBV5-6 to TRBJ2-5; D unresolved. Germline CDR1 and CDR2: SGHDT and YYEEEE. The V gene lost 1 base and the J gene lost 1 base, with 11 bases spanning the gap. CDR3 length: 15 residues. The CDR3 protein is CASSLYGGSQETQYF. The CDR3 DNA reads as TGTGCCAGCAGCTTGTACGGCGGTTCCCAAGAGACCCAGTACTTC.

The chain combines TRBV11-2 with TRBJ2-5, with TRBD2 matching over 11 bases. Germline CDR1 and CDR2: SGHAT and FQNNGV. The CDR3 consists of 18 residues. J lost 5 bases, V lost 5 bases, and 16 bases had no gene match. CDR3 nucleotide sequence: TGTGCCAGCAGCCCCGCTGGGCCTAGCGGGAGGAATGAGGAGACCCAGTACTTC. This encodes CASSPAGPSGRNEETQYF.

Only a few counts were recorded for this clone. This chain uses TRBV4-2 with TRBJ2-1; unclear D gene. Germline V gene data show CDR1 as LGHNA and CDR2 as YNFKEQ. This CDR3 comprises 12 residues. V lost 1 base, J lost 8 bases, and 6 bases lay in between. The CDR3 nucleotides are TGTGCCAGCAGCCAAGCTTGGGATGAGCAGTTCTTC. This gives the protein CASSQAWDEQFF.

On this clone itself: Other DNA sequences in this specimen translate into the identical CDR3. V usage is TRBV7-9 and J usage is TRBJ1-2; tentatively, D is TRBD1 (6 bases). Trimming cost V 0 bases and J 2 bases, with 10 bases left between them. The CDR3 runs 15 residues. Germline CDR1 and CDR2: SEHNR and FQNEAQ (reference sequence). The DNA of the CDR3 is TGTGCCAGCAGCTTAGCAGGGGGACCAAACTATGGCTACACCTTC. Translated, it gives CASSLAGGPNYGYTF.

V usage is TRBV7-2 and J usage is TRBJ1-5, with a possible D match to TRBD1 (5 bases). V was trimmed by 3 bases and J by 9 bases, leaving 15 bases between them. CDR3 length: 14 residues. Germline V gene lookup returns CDR1 SGHTA and CDR2 FQGNSA. The CDR3 DNA reads as TGTGCCAGCAGCTTTACGGGGCCCGGTTCGCCCCAGCATTTT. Translated: CASSFTGPGSPQHF.

This clone showed up just once. V is TRBV9 and J is TRBJ2-7; 7 bases are shared with TRBD2. The CDR3 has 14 residues. Trimming at V came to 10 bases and at J to 2 bases, leaving 12 bases not matched to a gene. The germline V gene encodes CDR1 SGDLS and CDR2 YYNGEE. CDR3 protein: CASNSGLAAYEQYF. The CDR3 region has the DNA TGTGCCTCCAACTCCGGCCTAGCGGCCTACGAGCAGTACTTC.

This clone showed up just once. The chain recombines TRBV6-5 with TRBJ2-1; D gene unclear. CDR1 is MNHEY and CDR2 is SVGAGI in the germline V gene. The length of the CDR3 is 15 residues. The germline V and J ends were trimmed by 4 bases and 2 bases, with 12 bases remaining between them. In nucleotides, the CDR3 is TGTGCCAGCAGTTTAACCCTTGGGCCCTACAATGAGCAGTTCTTC. This sequence encodes CASSLTLGPYNEQFF.

CDR3 bases: TGTGCCAGTAGTACCCGACCCGGTCAGCCCCAGCATTTT. Translation gives CASSTRPGQPQHF. The rearrangement uses TRBV19 and TRBJ1-5; D is uncertain. Germline lookup yields CDR1 LNHDA and CDR2 SQIVND (reference sequence). V was shortened by 4 bases and J by 6 bases, with 10 bases between the two germline ends. The CDR3 runs to 13 residues.

A word on this clone: Other DNA sequences in the same sample also yield this CDR3. This chain joins TRBV6-5 and TRBJ2-3, with 11 bases identical to TRBD2. The CDR3 length is 15 residues. V gave up 0 bases and J gave up 6 bases; unmatched junction bases: 2. In germline, CDR1 is MNHEY, CDR2 SVGAGI. CDR3 in amino acids: CASSYSTSGTDTQYF. The CDR3 bases are TGTGCCAGCAGTTACTCGACTAGCGGGACCGATACGCAGTATTTT.

On this clone: This specimen includes other DNA sequences encoding the same CDR3. The chain combines TRBV9 with TRBJ2-1; a possible D gene is TRBD2 (5 bases). Germline V gene sequence: CDR1 SGDLS, CDR2 YYNGEE. V dropped 0 bases and J dropped 1 base, with 11 bases sitting between them. The CDR3 contains 16 residues. The CDR3 spells CASSVGGRGSYNEQFF. DNA of the CDR3: TGTGCCAGCAGCGTAGGTGGGAGAGGGTCCTACAATGAGCAGTTCTTC.

Remarks on this clone: The same CDR3 is also encoded by other DNA sequences in this sample. CDR3 in DNA: TGTGCCAGCAGCTTAGGGCTGGCTAGCTCCTACAATGAGCAGTTCTTC. Translation: CASSLGLASSYNEQFF. The chain carries TRBV7-9 and TRBJ2-1; D call uncertain. V dropped 1 base and J dropped 0 bases, with 10 bases sitting between them. CDR1 and CDR2 (germline): SEHNR, FQNEAQ (reference sequence). The CDR3 extends over 16 amino acids.